One sample yielded the 14 T cell receptor beta chains listed below, sequenced in a study of shared clonotypes between healthy human individuals. Naive CD8 cells lacked CD45RO and underwent positive selection for CCR7, leaving out terminally differentiated effector memory CD45RA+ cells. Libraries were prepared by immunoSEQ multiplex PCR; TCRdb keeps only in-frame clonotypes and omits some of them. The table includes nearly 2 million clones, about 94% detected once. Sequencing was carried out using naive CD8+ T cells sorted from blood. The source of these receptors is a man in his late teens or twenties in good health.

Note on this clone: Other DNA sequences of this sample code for an identical CDR3. The chain combines TRBV7-6 with TRBJ2-6; D not resolved. This CDR3 comprises 14 residues. Deletions cut 3 bases from V and 1 base from J, with 4 bases between. Germline V gene lookup returns CDR1 SGHVS and CDR2 FNYEAQ. This chain's CDR3 is CASSLGSGANVLTF. The CDR3 DNA sequence: TGTGCCAGCAGCTTGGGTTCTGGGGCCAACGTCCTGACTTTC.

The chain is built from TRBV18 and TRBJ1-1; possible D gene TRBD1, 6 bases. CDR1 is KGHSH, CDR2 LQKENI, per germline. Trimming cost V 3 bases and J 0 bases, with 14 bases left between them. The CDR3 loop spans 16 amino acids. This chain's CDR3 is CASSPYRELMNTEAFF. CDR3 sequence (DNA): TGTGCCAGCTCACCCTACAGGGAACTGATGAACACTGAAGCTTTCTTT. The full variable domain, rest sourced from reference TRBV18 and TRBJ1-1, is NAGVMQNPRHLVRRRGQEARLRCSPMKGHSHVYWYRQLPEEGLKFMVYLQKENIIDESGMPKERFSAEFPKEGPSILRIQQVVRGDSAAYFCASSPYRELMNTEAFFGQGTRLTVV.

V gene TRBV7-8 combines with J gene TRBJ2-7; tentative D call: TRBD2 (6 bases). Germline CDR1 and CDR2: SGHVS and FQNEAQ. Deletions cut 2 bases from V and 2 bases from J, with 16 bases between. The CDR3 is 16 amino acids. The CDR3 DNA is TGTGCCAGCAGCTTAAATTGGTTGGGGGGTACCTACGAGCAGTACTTC. It codes for CASSLNWLGGTYEQYF.

The V and J genes are TRBV5-4 and TRBJ2-7; 7 bases match TRBD2. V shed 3 bases, J shed 4 bases, and the junction held 4 bases outside the gene matches. Germline loops: CDR1 SGHNT, CDR2 YYREEE (reference sequence). There are 13 residues in the CDR3. The CDR3 nucleotides are TGTGCCAGCAGCTGGGGAGCGGGGTACGAGCAGTACTTC. It translates to CASSWGAGYEQYF.

The J gene is TRBJ2-5, the V gene TRBV27; D uncertain. The CDR3 has 16 amino acids. Per the germline V gene, CDR1 is MNHEY and CDR2 is SMNVEV (reference sequence). V was clipped by 6 bases and J by 2 bases, with 19 bases between them. The CDR3: CASSPHRVSIQETQYF. The CDR3 nucleotides are TGTGCCAGCAGCCCCCACCGGGTTTCCATTCAAGAGACCCAGTACTTC.

This chain links TRBV30 with TRBJ2-3; no clear D gene. There are 16 residues in the CDR3. CDR1 GTSNPN and CDR2 SVGIG come from the germline V gene (reference sequence). V was pared by 0 bases and J by 0 bases, with 13 bases between. DNA for the CDR3: TGTGCCTGGAGTGTACTCAGAGAGAGGAGCACAGATACGCAGTATTTT. Encoded protein: CAWSVLRERSTDTQYF.

The rearrangement links TRBV28 to TRBJ1-4; 9 bases agree with TRBD1. Germline V gene lookup returns CDR1 MDHEN and CDR2 SYDVKM. Unmatched junction bases numbered 12, after V lost 5 bases and J lost 5 bases. The CDR3 is 17 residues long. CDR3 residues: CASSLSSIGTGNEKLFF. In DNA form, the CDR3 reads TGTGCCAGCAGTCTTTCTTCGATCGGGACAGGGAATGAAAAACTGTTTTTT.

As regards this clone: The sample holds other DNA sequences that translate to the same CDR3. The chain couples TRBV27 to TRBJ2-7; the D gene is possibly TRBD1 (6 bases). Germline V gene data show CDR1 as MNHEY and CDR2 as SMNVEV (reference sequence). Trimming took 0 bases from V and 3 from J, leaving 15 bases between them. The CDR3 has 16 residues. The CDR3 DNA reads TGTGCCAGCAGTTTATCGAGGGGGACACCCAGCTACGAGCAGTACTTC. This encodes CASSLSRGTPSYEQYF.

Note on this clone: Different DNA sequences within this sample yield the same CDR3. This chain joins TRBV4-1 and TRBJ2-7, with TRBD2 identical over 8 bases. J was trimmed by 3 bases and V by 0 bases; bases with no gene match: 4. Germline V gene sequence: CDR1 MGHRA, CDR2 YSYEKL. CDR3 size: 15 residues. This CDR3 is CASSQEGGGLYEQYF. Written as DNA, the CDR3 is TGCGCCAGCAGCCAAGAAGGCGGGGGGCTCTACGAGCAGTACTTC.

The V gene is TRBV30, the J gene TRBJ2-7; D gene ambiguous. Trimming cost V 0 bases and J 5 bases, with 20 bases left between them. Germline V gene sequence: CDR1 GTSNPN, CDR2 SVGIG (reference sequence). The CDR3 loop spans 16 amino acids. The CDR3 nucleotides are TGTGCCTGGAGTGTACGGTGGCTACCTTTTGCGGACGAGCAGTACTTC. It is translated as CAWSVRWLPFADEQYF.

In nucleotides, the CDR3 is TGCGCCAGCAGCCCTGAGTTACAAGAGACCCAGTACTTC. Residues: CASSPELQETQYF. V usage is TRBV4-1 and J usage is TRBJ2-5; D ambiguous. CDR1 MGHRA and CDR2 YSYEKL come from the germline V gene. The ends were cut back, 4 bases at V and 2 bases at J, with 8 bases in the middle. The CDR3 covers 13 residues.

A note on this clone: This CDR3 is also generated by other DNA sequences in the sample. The V gene is TRBV27, the J gene TRBJ1-2; 7 bases line up with TRBD1. The J segment lost 3 bases and the V segment lost 2 bases, leaving 3 bases of the junction unmatched. CDR1 is MNHEY, CDR2 SMNVEV, per germline (reference sequence). This CDR3 spans 14 amino acids. The CDR3 reads CASSLTGADYGYTF. For the CDR3, the DNA is TGTGCCAGCAGTTTAACAGGGGCCGACTATGGCTACACCTTC.

The chain has TRBV4-3 and TRBJ2-1, with D possibly TRBD2 on 5 matching bases. V lost 0 bases and J 4 bases, leaving 10 bases between the germline ends. Germline V gene lookup returns CDR1 LGHNA and CDR2 YSLEER. The CDR3 is made up of 15 amino acids. The chain's CDR3 is CASSQDLASYNEQFF. The CDR3 DNA reads as TGCGCCAGCAGCCAAGATTTAGCGTCTTACAATGAGCAGTTCTTC.

This chain joins TRBV28 and TRBJ2-7, with 8 bases fitting TRBD1. CDR3 length: 13 residues. Germline V gene sequence: CDR1 MDHEN, CDR2 SYDVKM. The V and J ends lost 4 bases and 6 bases, in that order; junction bases with no gene match: 5. The CDR3 loop reads CASSWTGRSEQYF. In DNA form, the CDR3 reads TGTGCCAGCAGTTGGACAGGGCGGTCCGAGCAGTACTTC.